Listed here are 25 T cell receptor beta chains from one sample, sequenced in a study of cytomegalovirus exposure and HLA in healthy donors. Use of 60 Vbeta and 13 Jbeta primers characterized the PCR. The method was immunoSEQ multiplex PCR; TCRdb's version includes in-frame clones alone and lacks a portion of them. The sample shows approximately 140,000 clones, about 85% of them seen only once. Sequencing was performed on PBMCs. The receptors derive from a boy aged 10-17 years in good health and CMV-seronegative.

The chain joins TRBV19 to TRBJ1-1; a weak D match, TRBD1 (5 bases). CDR1 and CDR2 (germline): LNHDA, SQIVND (reference sequence). This CDR3 contains 14 residues. Trimming stripped 8 bases from V and 2 bases from J, with 15 bases between. CDR3 in DNA: TGTGCCAGTTCATGGGGCAGGGCTAACACTGAAGCTTTCTTT. Amino acid sequence: CASSWGRANTEAFF.

The chain joins TRBV29-1 to TRBJ2-5; D uncertain. Deletions cut 3 bases from V and 3 bases from J, with 2 bases between. Germline values: CDR1 SQVTM, CDR2 ANQGSEA. The CDR3 consists of 10 residues. The CDR3 loop reads CSVDKETQYF. CDR3 nucleotide sequence: TGCAGCGTTGACAAAGAGACCCAGTACTTC.

This chain links TRBV5-4 with TRBJ2-3; 13 nucleotides agree with TRBD2. Germline assignment: CDR1 SGHNT and CDR2 YYREEE (reference sequence). The trim removed 2 bases at V and 0 bases at J, leaving 6 bases unmatched. The CDR3 extends over 18 amino acids. The CDR3 loop is CASSFDQGLAGSTDTQYF. CDR3 coding DNA: TGTGCCAGCAGCTTCGACCAGGGACTAGCGGGAAGCACAGATACGCAGTATTTT.

This CDR3 reads CASTLGQGTLETQYF. The CDR3 DNA reads as TGTGCCAGCACCCTCGGACAGGGGACGTTGGAGACCCAGTACTTC. V gene TRBV9 combines with J gene TRBJ2-5, with 9 bases aligning to TRBD1. V lost 6 bases, J lost 5 bases, and 11 bases stayed unmatched. There are 15 residues in the CDR3. Germline V gives CDR1 SGDLS, CDR2 YYNGEE.

The rearrangement uses TRBV7-9 and TRBJ1-1; the match to TRBD1 covers 9 bases. In germline, CDR1 is SEHNR, CDR2 FQNEAQ (reference sequence). CDR3 length equals 14 residues. Unmatched junction bases numbered 5, after V lost 5 bases and J lost 4 bases. This CDR3 is CASSPGGQGTEAFF. DNA of the CDR3: TGTGCCAGCAGCCCAGGGGGACAGGGCACTGAAGCTTTCTTT.

The gene calls are TRBV4-3 and TRBJ2-7; D is undetermined. CDR1 and CDR2 (germline): LGHNA, YSLEER. The CDR3 is 14 amino acids. With 4 bases removed from V and 0 bases from J, the gap between germline ends came to 10 bases. The CDR3 loop reads CASSPYSSSYEQYF. In nucleotides, the CDR3 is TGCGCCAGCAGCCCCTACTCAAGCTCCTACGAGCAGTACTTC.

The chain uses TRBV2 and TRBJ2-3; TRBD1 agrees at 8 bases. CDR1 is SNHLY, CDR2 FYNNEI, per germline. This CDR3 is built from 15 residues. The V and J ends lost 3 bases and 3 bases, in that order; junction bases with no gene match: 5. This CDR3 reads CASSDLGQATDTQYF. The DNA of the CDR3 is TGTGCCAGCAGTGACTTGGGACAGGCAACAGATACGCAGTATTTT.

The rearrangement links TRBV14 to TRBJ2-2; TRBD1 matches at 7 bases. The CDR3 totals 16 residues. Germline lookup yields CDR1 SGHDN and CDR2 FVKESK. With V trimmed by 2 bases and J by 6 bases, 9 bases remained unmatched. CDR3 protein: CASSQLQGIGAGELFF. In nucleotides, the CDR3 is TGTGCCAGCAGCCAATTACAGGGGATTGGTGCCGGGGAGCTGTTTTTT.

Regarding this clone: A junction boundary mismatches the germline segment, possibly from a read error. The rearrangement links TRBV6-1 to TRBJ1-2; 9 bases line up with TRBD1. The CDR3 has 16 residues. Germline V gene sequence: CDR1 MNHNS, CDR2 SASEGT. CDR3 sequence reads: CASSETGTGTNYGYPF. The DNA of the CDR3 is TGTGCCAGCAGTGAAACCGGGACAGGGACCAACTATGGCTACCCCTTC.

This clone showed up just a few times. J is TRBJ1-1 and V is TRBV9; TRBD1 matches at 9 bases. Germline-derived CDR1 and CDR2 are SGDLS and YYNGEE. V was pared by 0 bases and J by 0 bases, with 6 bases of the junction left unmatched. The CDR3 spans 17 residues. CDR3 sequence (DNA): TGTGCCAGCAGCGTAGATACAGGGGGCGCGATGAACACTGAAGCTTTCTTT. It encodes CASSVDTGGAMNTEAFF.

The chain has TRBV28 and TRBJ2-1; 7 bases map to TRBD2. This CDR3 has 17 amino acids. Germline V gene data show CDR1 as MDHEN and CDR2 as SYDVKM. The V gene end was trimmed by 5 bases and the J gene end by 3 bases; junction bases not matched to a gene: 13. The CDR3 loop reads CASSPTWNKRDYNEQFF. Here the CDR3 DNA reads TGTGCCAGCAGTCCGACGTGGAACAAGCGGGACTACAATGAGCAGTTCTTC.

The chain combines TRBV27 with TRBJ1-1, with D perhaps matching TRBD1 (5 bases). Germline-derived CDR1 and CDR2 are MNHEY and SMNVEV (reference sequence). Deletions cut 5 bases from V and 1 base from J, with 8 bases between. The CDR3 has 13 residues. In DNA form, the CDR3 reads TGTGCCAGCAGTGCCACAGGGAACACTGAAGCTTTCTTT. It specifies CASSATGNTEAFF.

CDR3 loop: CASSRTGLAGANVLTF. The CDR3, as DNA: TGTGCCAGCAGCCGGACAGGGTTGGCTGGGGCCAACGTCCTGACTTTC. This sequence joins TRBV11-3 and TRBJ2-6, with 8 bases that match TRBD1. CDR3 length: 16 amino acids. Per the germline V gene, CDR1 is SGHNT and CDR2 is YENEEA. The V segment lost 5 bases and the J segment 2 bases; nucleotides outside the gene matches: 5.

The chain carries TRBV19 and TRBJ2-7; 10 bases are shared with TRBD1. V lost 6 bases and J lost 5; bases outside the gene matches: 7. Germline CDR1 reads LNHDA; CDR2 reads SQIVND (reference sequence). This CDR3 comprises 14 residues. The CDR3 loop reads CASRGQGEANEQYF. As DNA, the CDR3 is TGTGCCAGTAGAGGACAGGGGGAGGCTAACGAGCAGTACTTC.

This clone appeared a single time. The rearrangement uses TRBV27 and TRBJ2-3; D is ambiguous. V dropped 4 bases and J dropped 1 base, with 9 bases sitting between them. This CDR3 is 14 amino acids long. Germline V gives CDR1 MNHEY, CDR2 SMNVEV (reference sequence). The CDR3: CASSSGPRTDTQYF. The CDR3 nucleotides are TGTGCCAGCAGTTCTGGGCCTCGCACAGATACGCAGTATTTT.

The CDR3 loop reads CASSLDPGGDEQFF. The CDR3 nucleotides read TGTGCCAGCAGCTTGGACCCGGGGGGCGATGAGCAGTTCTTC. The chain couples TRBV5-4 to TRBJ2-1; D is possibly TRBD2 (7 bases). CDR3 length: 14 amino acids. V lost 0 bases and J 8 bases, leaving 12 bases between the germline ends. Germline V lookup: CDR1 SGHNT, CDR2 YYREEE (reference sequence).

As regards this clone: One end of the junction is discordant with germline, which a read error may explain. The chain employs TRBV29-1 and TRBJ1-2, with no clear D. This CDR3 is 11 amino acids long. CDR1 is SQVTM and CDR2 is ANQGSEA in the germline V gene. CDR3 bases: TGCAGCGTGTACGGAGAGAATGGCTACCCCTTC. It is translated as CSVYGENGYPF.

This clone was counted only a few times. The gene calls are TRBV30 and TRBJ2-3; a possible D gene is TRBD2 (6 bases). CDR1 and CDR2 from the germline V gene are GTSNPN and SVGIG (reference sequence). Between the trimmed V and J ends, which lost 3 bases and 3 bases, there was a span of 16 bases. The CDR3 loop spans 15 amino acids. Written as DNA, the CDR3 is TGTGCCTGGAGCGAGGGTGGGCGGGAAACAGATACGCAGTATTTT. The encoded protein is CAWSEGGRETDTQYF.

The chain uses TRBV23-1 and TRBJ1-5; D perhaps matches TRBD1 (5 bases). TRBV23-1 counts as an open reading frame of uncertain function. The CDR3 has 14 amino acids. Trimming stripped 3 bases from V and 5 bases from J, with 11 bases between. The CDR3 DNA reads TGCGCCAGCAGTCACAGGGATGGGGATCAGCCCCAGCATTTT. Protein: CASSHRDGDQPQHF.

This clone was recorded a few times. The CDR3 DNA reads TGCGCCAGCAGCCCAGCGGGAAGGGCAGATACGCAGTATTTT. This encodes CASSPAGRADTQYF. V gene TRBV5-1 combines with J gene TRBJ2-3; 7 nucleotides line up with TRBD2. Germline V lookup: CDR1 SGHRS, CDR2 YFSETQ. The CDR3 has 14 residues. V shed 4 bases and J 4 bases; nucleotides not matched to a gene: 6.

This clone was observed a handful of times. This rearrangement joins TRBV6-1 to TRBJ1-3; D is unclear. The CDR3 is 14 amino acids. Trimming stripped 3 bases from V and 5 bases from J, with 11 bases between. Germline V gene lookup returns CDR1 MNHNS and CDR2 SASEGT. The CDR3 sequence: CASSDRMPRNTIYF. In DNA form, the CDR3 reads TGTGCCAGCAGTGATAGAATGCCTAGAAACACCATATATTTT.

The chain joins TRBV9 to TRBJ2-7, with a possible D match to TRBD1 (6 bases). The germline V and J ends were trimmed by 0 bases and 3 bases, with 13 bases remaining between them. Germline CDR1 and CDR2: SGDLS and YYNGEE. This CDR3 has 15 amino acids. The chain's CDR3 is CASSVASGADYEQYF. The CDR3 DNA is TGTGCCAGCAGCGTAGCTTCAGGGGCGGACTACGAGCAGTACTTC.

V is TRBV5-5 and J is TRBJ2-4; 8 nucleotides agree with TRBD1. CDR1 is SGHKS, CDR2 YYEKEE, per germline (reference sequence). J lost 3 bases, V lost 2 bases, and 4 bases had no gene match. The CDR3 is made up of 15 amino acids. The CDR3 here is CASSLETGVKNIQYF. CDR3 sequence (DNA): TGTGCCAGCAGCTTAGAGACAGGGGTCAAAAACATTCAGTACTTC. Based on the CDR3 plus reference TRBV5-5 and TRBJ2-4, the full variable domain is DAGVTQSPTHLIKTRGQQVTLRCSPISGHKSVSWYQQVLGQGPQFIFQYYEKEERGRGNFPDRFSARQFPNYSSELNVNALLLGDSALYLCASSLETGVKNIQYFGAGTRLSVL.

V usage is TRBV7-8 and J usage is TRBJ2-7; possibly TRBD2 for D (7 bases). The CDR3 loop spans 17 amino acids. Germline assignment: CDR1 SGHVS and CDR2 FQNEAQ. V was shortened by 1 base and J by 0 bases, with 16 bases between the two germline ends. The CDR3 DNA follows: TGTGCCAGCAGCTTAGGGGGGGGCAGGGCACCCTCCTACGAGCAGTACTTC. Protein product: CASSLGGGRAPSYEQYF.

This chain uses TRBV7-2 with TRBJ1-5; 8 nucleotides match TRBD1. The CDR3 extends over 13 amino acids. Trimming removed 6 bases from V and 4 bases from J; junction bases left unmatched: 2. Germline CDR1 reads SGHTA; CDR2 reads FQGNSA. The CDR3 is CASSRDRNQPQHF. CDR3 in DNA: TGTGCCAGCAGTAGGGACAGGAATCAGCCCCAGCATTTT.